This T cell receptor (beta chain) appears in the sequencing data of a study of blood T cells in healthy people across ages. A remark on this clonotype: Its antigen remains unidentified.

Every sample yielded at least 6.5 million isolated PBMCs. This CDR3 spans 16 amino acids. V was trimmed by 5 bases and J by 6 bases, leaving 19 bases between them. Germline loops: CDR1 SEHNR, CDR2 FQNEAQ (reference sequence). Together with a sample-barcoded 5' primer, a J-beta primer mix was included in a second PCR lasting roughly 7 to 11 cycles. TCRdb re-analysed the 5' RACE reads in MiXCR, keeping a single row per CDR3 protein. This table holds roughly 800,000 distinct CDR3 sequences, roughly 34% found once. Whole-study findings and limits: Greater diversity and more naive CD4+ cells were seen in long-lived donors than in aged donors. The study regarded diversity estimates from one million T cells as underestimates. Higher naive T cell percentage went strongly together with higher TCR beta diversity.

This chain uses TRBV7-9 with TRBJ1-4, with a weak D call TRBD1 (5 bases). This receptor was identified in a man younger than 30 in good health. The material sequenced was blood. The CDR3 nucleotides read TGTGCCAGCAGCCCCCCGCCCGGGGACCCAGATGAAAAACTGTTTTTT. Translating gives CASSPPPGDPDEKLFF.